This T cell receptor (beta chain) was documented in a study of CD8+ T cells in alopecia areata. RNA extraction was followed by reverse transcription into cDNA, which acted as the sequencing template. Libraries were prepared by immunoSEQ multiplex PCR; TCRdb keeps only in-frame clonotypes and omits some of them. The sample shows about 190,000 clones, roughly three fifths of them seen only once. Treatment described: oral pan-JAK inhibitor, 5-10 mg twice daily. The CDR3 extends over 15 amino acids. Germline V gene lookup returns CDR1 SEHNR and CDR2 FQNEAQ (reference sequence). Trimming took 5 bases from V and 0 from J; bases not matched to a gene: 5.

The specimen was CD4+ T cells sorted from blood, collected at week 4, from a patient treated with tofacitinib. The rearrangement joins TRBV7-9 to TRBJ1-2, with 8 positions matching TRBD1. This receptor was obtained from a human donor with alopecia areata. The CDR3 nucleotides are TGTGCCAGCAGCAGACAGGGGACAGCTAACTATGGCTACACCTTC. This sequence encodes CASSRQGTANYGYTF.